This note documents a single TCR beta chain sequence. The data were produced by immunoSEQ multiplex PCR, yet TCRdb's version contains in-frame clones alone and is incomplete. In the table there are about 2.4 million clones, roughly 93% of which are singletons. The data belong to a study of shared clonotypes between healthy human individuals. The CDR3 covers 18 residues. Germline CDR1 and CDR2: LNHNV and YYDKDF (reference sequence). Losses at the gene ends were 0 bases for V and 4 bases for J; bases not matched to a gene: 10. The sample taken for sequencing was naive CD4+ T cells from PBMCs. This sample's subset: CD45RA+ positively selected. This chain links TRBV15 with TRBJ2-7, with 12 bases aligning to TRBD1. This clonotype originated in a man between 18 and 29 years old in good health. Some clones in this sample may be carry-over from other donors' samples. The CDR3 bases are TGTGCCACCAGCAGAGATAGGGCTGGGACAGGGGGCTTGTACGAGCAGTACTTC. Translated: CATSRDRAGTGGLYEQYF.